This TCR beta chain was identified in a study of shared clonotypes between healthy human individuals. Study as a whole: Donor ages ranged 18 to 49 years: a couple of women, a few men. Overall study findings and caveats: What limited the represented genetic and exposure-history diversity was the small number of donors. Clonotype sharing among donors was thought likely to change with sequencing depth.

Over several immunoSEQ plates, each subset's genomic DNA was distributed in even portions. The method was immunoSEQ multiplex PCR; TCRdb's version includes in-frame clones alone and lacks a portion of them. This table holds about 2.2 million clones, over 85% found once. Positive CCR7 selection of CD45RO-negative cells yielded the naive CD8 cells, and terminally differentiated effector memory CD45RA+ cells were excluded. A remark on this clone: Its antigen is still unknown.

CDR1 MNHEY and CDR2 SMNVEV come from the germline V gene (reference sequence). Trimming stripped 2 bases from V and 4 bases from J, with 12 bases between. The CDR3 runs 14 residues. The TCR comes from a man aged 18 to 35 in good health. Some clones in this sample may be carry-over from other donors' samples. Sequenced sample: naive CD8+ T cells from PBMCs. The chain combines TRBV27 with TRBJ2-7; tentative D call: TRBD2 (6 bases). The CDR3 loop is CASSLLVSGYEQYF. As DNA, the CDR3 is TGTGCCAGCAGTTTACTAGTAAGCGGGTACGAGCAGTACTTC.